A single sample gave rise to the 18 T cell receptor beta chains below, sequenced in a study of a mutant IDH1 vaccine in newly diagnosed glioma. Time point denoted: week 35, safety follow-up. Doses comprised 300 ug of mutant IDH1 20-mer peptide each, plus topical imiquimod. Data came from immunoSEQ multiplex PCR; TCRdb stores just in-frame clones and leaves some out. This table holds fewer than 35,000 clones, 65% to 80% found once. Their cognate antigens are unknown. This specimen was PBMCs, taken from a glioma patient whose treatment included an IDH1 peptide vaccine. All receptors come from a man in his forties or fifties with glioma.

V gene TRBV5-1 combines with J gene TRBJ1-1; D gene unclear. Trimming removed 0 bases at V and 5 bases at J, with 11 bases between. The CDR3 runs 14 residues. Germline V gene data show CDR1 as SGHRS and CDR2 as YFSETQ. The CDR3 is CASSLVLGQTEAFF. Here the CDR3 DNA reads TGCGCCAGCAGCTTGGTCTTGGGCCAAACTGAAGCTTTCTTT.

The rearrangement links TRBV7-3 to TRBJ2-7; D is perhaps TRBD2 (6 bases). Trimming removed 3 bases from V and 5 bases from J, with 11 bases in between. Germline CDR1 reads SGHTA; CDR2 reads FQGTGA. The CDR3 extends over 13 amino acids. Here the CDR3 DNA reads TGTGCCAGCAGCTTTAGCAGGGAGGACGAGCAGTACTTC. Its protein product is CASSFSREDEQYF. Drawing the rest from reference TRBV7-3 and TRBJ2-7, the complete variable domain is GAGVSQTPSNKVTEKGKYVELRCDPISGHTALYWYRQSLGQGPEFLIYFQGTGAADDSGLPNDRFFAVRPEGSVSTLKIQRTERGDSAVYLCASSFSREDEQYFGPGTRLTVT.

The V call is TRBV7-9, the J call TRBJ1-1; D call uncertain. The CDR3 covers 14 residues. The germline V and J ends were trimmed by 7 bases and 2 bases, with 14 bases remaining between them. Per germline, CDR1 SEHNR and CDR2 FQNEAQ (reference sequence). CDR3 amino acids: CASNTQGRNTEAFF. The CDR3 DNA reads TGTGCCAGCAACACACAAGGCCGTAACACTGAAGCTTTCTTT.

The J gene is TRBJ1-6, the V gene TRBV4-1; TRBD1 agrees at 8 bases. Trimming took 1 base from V and 10 from J; bases not matched to a gene: 6. The CDR3 loop spans 15 amino acids. Germline V gene lookup returns CDR1 MGHRA and CDR2 YSYEKL. Here the CDR3 reads CASSQGTGQRSPLHF. DNA of the CDR3: TGCGCCAGCAGCCAAGGGACAGGGCAGCGATCACCCCTCCACTTT.

The chain combines TRBV5-8 with TRBJ2-1; D unresolved. This CDR3 is 11 amino acids long. The germline gives CDR1 SGHTS, CDR2 YDEGEE. V gave up 0 bases and J gave up 8 bases, with 3 bases separating them. The CDR3, as DNA: TGTGCCAGCAGCTTGGCCGATGAGCAGTTCTTC. Amino acids: CASSLADEQFF.

CDR3 sequence reads: CASSLRAARVGNNSPLHF. The CDR3 DNA is TGTGCCAGCAGCTTAAGGGCTGCCAGGGTGGGGAATAATTCACCCCTCCACTTT. This rearrangement joins TRBV7-2 to TRBJ1-6; a weak D match, TRBD1 (5 bases). Looked up from germline, CDR1 is SGHTA and CDR2 is FQGNSA. This CDR3 is 18 amino acids long. Trimming removed 2 bases from V and 5 bases from J, with 19 bases in between.

The V gene is TRBV5-3, the J gene TRBJ2-7; 7 nucleotides agree with TRBD1. TRBV5-3 counts as an open reading frame of uncertain function. V was clipped by 3 bases and J by 4 bases; unmatched bases: 7. CDR3 size: 14 residues. CDR3 loop: CARSSQTGWYEQYF. CDR3 DNA sequence: TGTGCCAGAAGCTCCCAGACAGGGTGGTACGAGCAGTACTTC.

The rearrangement uses TRBV6-6 and TRBJ2-2; D is possibly TRBD2 (7 bases). Per germline, CDR1 MNHNY and CDR2 SVGAGI (reference sequence). Between the trimmed V and J ends, which lost 2 bases and 5 bases, there was a span of 15 bases. The CDR3 runs to 16 residues. CDR3 sequence reads: CASSYKGDGGTGELFF. As DNA, the CDR3 is TGTGCCAGCAGTTACAAGGGGGACGGGGGGACCGGGGAGCTGTTTTTT.

The chain couples TRBV7-9 to TRBJ2-3; TRBD2 aligns across 12 bases. The CDR3 is 17 residues long. The V and J ends lost 5 bases and 1 base, in that order; junction bases with no gene match: 7. Germline V gives CDR1 SEHNR, CDR2 FQNEAQ (reference sequence). The CDR3 region has the DNA TGTGCCAGCAGCCGACCAAGACTAGCGGGAGGCACAGATACGCAGTATTTT. This translates into CASSRPRLAGGTDTQYF.

J is TRBJ1-4 and V is TRBV28, with D possibly being TRBD1 (5 bases). CDR1 is MDHEN, CDR2 SYDVKM, per germline. Trimming took 5 bases from V and 7 from J, leaving 17 bases between them. This CDR3 has 15 residues. The CDR3 reads CASSPGDGWIEKLFF. CDR3 nucleotides: TGTGCCAGCAGTCCCGGGGACGGTTGGATTGAAAAACTGTTTTTT.

The genes are TRBV7-2 and TRBJ1-2; D is perhaps TRBD1 (5 bases). V lost 1 base and J 8 bases, leaving 11 bases between the germline ends. The CDR3 loop spans 13 amino acids. CDR1 is SGHTA, CDR2 FQGNSA, per germline. The CDR3 spells CASSLVGGEGYTF. In nucleotides, the CDR3 is TGTGCCAGCAGCTTAGTGGGAGGGGAAGGCTACACCTTC.

This clone was picked up a small number of times. This chain links TRBV10-3 with TRBJ1-1; no firm D call. The CDR3 is 13 amino acids. CDR1 is ENHRY and CDR2 is SYGVKD in the germline V gene. Trimming removed 6 bases from V and 3 bases from J, with 11 bases in between. Here the CDR3 reads CAIRLDRDTEAFF. CDR3 DNA sequence: TGTGCCATCAGATTAGATAGGGACACTGAAGCTTTCTTT.

This clone was picked up one time. The CDR3 DNA is TGTGCCAGCTCACCTGACATTAGCTCTGGAAACACCATATATTTT. Encoded protein: CASSPDISSGNTIYF. The chain has TRBV18 and TRBJ1-3, with no clear D. The germline V gene encodes CDR1 KGHSH and CDR2 LQKENI. V shed 3 bases and J shed 0 bases, with 9 bases lying between them. The CDR3 totals 15 residues.

The V call is TRBV7-2, the J call TRBJ2-7; D call uncertain. This CDR3 is built from 13 residues. CDR1 is SGHTA and CDR2 is FQGNSA in the germline V gene. Deletions cut 5 bases from V and 10 bases from J, with 18 bases between. CDR3 protein: CASSPNPGHPQYF. The CDR3 DNA sequence: TGTGCCAGCAGCCCCAACCCGGGCCATCCCCAGTACTTC.

This clone appeared a single time. The CDR3 loop reads CAFSSPLHF. The CDR3, as DNA: TGCGCTTTTAGTTCACCCCTCCACTTT. The genes are TRBV10-1 and TRBJ1-6; D unresolved. Germline CDR1 WNHNN, CDR2 SYGVQD (reference sequence). The CDR3 is 9 residues long.

The rearrangement links TRBV5-1 to TRBJ1-1; 11 bases map to TRBD1. V shed 4 bases, J shed 11 bases, and the junction held 7 bases outside the gene matches. Germline CDR1 reads SGHRS; CDR2 reads YFSETQ. This CDR3 spans 13 amino acids. The CDR3 here is CASSTGQGARAFF. DNA of the CDR3: TGCGCCAGCAGCACCGGACAGGGGGCGAGGGCTTTCTTT.

In this sample, this clone turned up once. This rearrangement joins TRBV19 to TRBJ2-2, with D perhaps assigned TRBD1 or TRBD2 (5 bases each). Germline V CDR1 and CDR2: LNHDA, SQIVND (reference sequence). The CDR3 is 15 residues long. V lost 3 bases to trimming and J lost 7 bases, with 15 bases between them. Here the CDR3 reads CASSMGDRLVGELFF. As DNA, the CDR3 is TGTGCCAGTAGTATGGGAGACAGATTGGTCGGGGAGCTGTTTTTT.

V usage is TRBV10-3 and J usage is TRBJ1-1; TRBD1 aligns across 10 bases. Trimming removed 10 bases from V and 7 bases from J; junction bases left unmatched: 6. The CDR3 runs 12 residues. Germline V gene lookup returns CDR1 ENHRY and CDR2 SYGVKD. The CDR3 bases are TGTGCCACCGCGGGACAGGGGAATGAAGCTTTCTTT. Residues: CATAGQGNEAFF.